This is a list of T cell receptor beta chains from one sample in a study of shared clonotypes between healthy human individuals. The table came from immunoSEQ multiplex PCR; TCRdb's copy has only in-frame clones and leaves some out. The sample includes 1.6 million or so clones, 95% to 97% of them seen just once. Sequenced input: naive CD4+ T cells sorted from blood. The receptors here all came from a man aged 30 to 39 in good health. CDR3s include the opening cysteine and the closing phenylalanine or tryptophan. A row's size may be missing; if present it is once, few, many or a size class.

V	J	size	CDR3
TRBV7-3	TRBJ1-4	NA	CASSLVPGPQNEKLFF
TRBV27	TRBJ2-6	NA	CASSYLRNPRSGANVLTF
TRBV5-4	TRBJ1-5	NA	CASSDRGTEGPQHF
TRBV15	TRBJ2-1	NA	CATNRGLANNEQFF
TRBV10-1	TRBJ2-7	NA	CASSAHSGSYEQYF
TRBV18	TRBJ1-2	NA	CASSLRQSEYGYTF
TRBV30	TRBJ2-7	NA	CAWRSGGRAPYEQYF
TRBV5-4	TRBJ2-2	NA	CASSPSSGSVTGELFF
TRBV9	TRBJ1-1	NA	CASSVGQLNTEAFF
TRBV5-4	TRBJ2-7	NA	CASSLTGGREQYF
TRBV10-1	TRBJ2-5	NA	CASRGAGETQYF
TRBV27	TRBJ2-1	NA	CASRLTGAARFDNEQFF
TRBV5-4	TRBJ1-1	NA	CASSNGTGTMNTEAFF
TRBV10-3	TRBJ2-3	NA	CAITQGQGPSTDTQYF
TRBV5-1	TRBJ2-7	NA	CASSASPGQGVYEQYF
TRBV9	TRBJ2-3	NA	CASSGRHTDTQYF
TRBV5-1	TRBJ2-1	NA	CASSLGVAGVNEQFF
TRBV28	TRBJ2-1	NA	CASSRRLAGGGEQFF
TRBV29-1	TRBJ2-5	NA	CSERPTDQETQYF
TRBV28	TRBJ2-7	NA	CASSRAPAYEQYF
TRBV19	TRBJ1-1	NA	CASKGSVNTEAFF
TRBV6-5	TRBJ1-5	NA	CASSPSLLSNQPQHF
TRBV19	TRBJ1-4	NA	CASSMWGAGTNEKLFF
TRBV7-9	TRBJ2-4	NA	CASSSGAGHQLAAKNIQYF
TRBV7-9	TRBJ1-1	NA	CASSLGQGAFF
TRBV27	TRBJ1-2	NA	CASSTRQGTYGYTF
TRBV11-2	TRBJ1-1	NA	CASSLGIQGLVEAFF
TRBV4-1	TRBJ2-6	NA	CASSQDGSGANVLTF
TRBV13	TRBJ2-7	once	CASSPRYMTDSNYEQYF
TRBV15	TRBJ2-2	NA	CATSRDAGSGELFF
TRBV7-9	TRBJ1-2	NA	CASSLPQGAHGYTF
TRBV9	TRBJ2-1	NA	CASSVVSSNNEQFF
TRBV28	TRBJ2-7	NA	CASSTPGDRRLGQYF
TRBV6-5	TRBJ2-3	NA	CASSYAASRDTQYF
TRBV4-1	TRBJ1-1	NA	CASSFRSLDTEAFF
TRBV5-6	TRBJ2-7	NA	CASSLAGPSYEQYF
TRBV6-5	TRBJ1-2	NA	CASRDLGRGYTF
TRBV18	TRBJ2-7	NA	CASSPGWGAYEQYF
TRBV18	TRBJ2-3	NA	CASSPPGTLDTQYF
TRBV7-8	TRBJ2-2	NA	CASSRGLVNTGELFF
TRBV4-3	TRBJ1-1	NA	CASSQVDIPNTEAFF
TRBV7-9	TRBJ2-5	NA	CASSFRDREKTQYF
TRBV27	TRBJ2-2	NA	CASSRISGRGTGELFF
TRBV11-3	TRBJ1-2	NA	CASSPKAGRVYGYTF
TRBV27	TRBJ2-5	NA	CASSATRETQYF
TRBV18	TRBJ2-5	NA	CASSPFSGDETQYF
TRBV9	TRBJ1-5	NA	CASSVAAGQPQHF
TRBV7-8	TRBJ1-3	NA	CASSFLRQNTIYF
TRBV28	TRBJ2-3	NA	CASSSGIGTDTQYF
TRBV28	TRBJ2-7	NA	CASSSTWTSGWEQYF
TRBV4-3	TRBJ2-4	NA	CASSQDPAENIQYF
TRBV10-3	TRBJ2-3	NA	CAPPPDTQYF